The text below deals with one T cell receptor beta chain. The sample belongs to a study of OX40 agonist ivuxolimab in advanced cancers. About the research overall: Hepatocellular carcinoma, melanoma, renal cell or head and neck cancer was diagnosed in the dose-escalation patients.

Sequencing was performed with immunoSEQ multiplex PCR; in TCRdb, only in-frame clones are kept and a portion is missing. The sample consists of about 64,000 clones, about 91% of them appearing once. This CDR3 has 15 residues. The trim removed 0 bases at V and 9 bases at J, leaving 4 bases unmatched. In germline, CDR1 is SGHRS, CDR2 YFSETQ. The sample was CD4+ or CD8+ T cells sorted from blood, taken in a trial of the OX40 agonist ivuxolimab. The receptor was isolated from an adult with an advanced solid tumor such as melanoma, head and neck, liver or kidney cancer. V usage is TRBV5-1 and J usage is TRBJ2-1; 12 bases are shared with TRBD2. CDR3: CASSLGLAGVTEQFF. CDR3 nucleotide sequence: TGCGCCAGCAGCTTGGGACTAGCGGGGGTTACTGAGCAGTTCTTC.